The 15 T cell receptor beta chains below come from one sample, sequenced in a study of cytomegalovirus exposure and HLA in healthy donors. The PCR was carried out with 60 Vbeta primers and 13 Jbeta primers. Libraries were prepared by immunoSEQ multiplex PCR; TCRdb keeps only in-frame clonotypes and omits some of them. The data hold 65,000 to 90,000 clones, with around 72% observed a single time. The sample comprised PBMCs. The receptor set was obtained from a woman aged 40 to 50 in good health and CMV-seropositive.

J is TRBJ2-7 and V is TRBV27; possibly TRBD1 for D (5 bases). V shed 2 bases and J shed 5 bases, with 13 bases lying between them. The length of the CDR3 is 14 residues. CDR1 and CDR2 (germline): MNHEY, SMNVEV (reference sequence). CDR3 loop: CASSLGGANHEQYF. In nucleotides, the CDR3 is TGTGCCAGCAGTTTAGGTGGGGCGAACCACGAGCAGTACTTC.

The chain joins TRBV6-4 to TRBJ2-1; 8 nucleotides agree with TRBD2. Germline-derived CDR1 and CDR2 are MRHNA and SNTAGT. V shed 4 bases, J shed 0 bases, and the junction held 5 bases outside the gene matches. The CDR3 has 16 amino acids. The CDR3 region has the DNA TGTGCCAGCAGTGCCAGCGGGGGAGGCTCCTACAATGAGCAGTTCTTC. Translation gives CASSASGGGSYNEQFF.

The chain has TRBV15 and TRBJ2-5, with TRBD2 matching 11 bases. J gave up 5 bases and V 5 bases, and 7 bases lay outside the gene matches. The germline V gene encodes CDR1 LNHNV and CDR2 YYDKDF (reference sequence). This CDR3 has 15 amino acids. CDR3 loop: CATSGTLAGDETQYF. Here the CDR3 DNA reads TGTGCCACCAGCGGAACACTAGCGGGGGATGAGACCCAGTACTTC.

This rearrangement joins TRBV7-9 to TRBJ1-1; 10 nucleotides line up with TRBD1. Losses at the gene ends were 5 bases for V and 1 base for J; bases not matched to a gene: 4. Germline loops: CDR1 SEHNR, CDR2 FQNEAQ (reference sequence). This CDR3 is 15 amino acids long. CDR3 protein: CASSPRDRGNTEAFF. CDR3 nucleotides: TGTGCCAGCAGCCCTAGGGACAGGGGGAACACTGAAGCTTTCTTT.

J is TRBJ1-6 and V is TRBV30, with 10 bases lining up with TRBD1. Germline V CDR1 and CDR2: GTSNPN, SVGIG (reference sequence). Trimming took 6 bases from V and 8 from J; bases not matched to a gene: 7. The CDR3 extends over 14 amino acids. CDR3 protein: CACETGTGDSPLHF. DNA for the CDR3: TGTGCCTGTGAGACCGGGACAGGGGATTCACCCCTCCACTTT.

J is TRBJ2-1 and V is TRBV6-5; D perhaps matches TRBD2 (7 bases). Trimming cost V 7 bases and J 9 bases, with 16 bases left between them. Germline lookup yields CDR1 MNHEY and CDR2 SVGAGI. The length of the CDR3 is 13 residues. Here the CDR3 reads CASKRGGGTEQFF. CDR3 bases: TGTGCCAGCAAAAGGGGCGGGGGCACTGAGCAGTTCTTC.

The chain has TRBV6-5 and TRBJ2-3; TRBD2 aligns across 10 bases. Germline values: CDR1 MNHEY, CDR2 SVGAGI. V lost 6 bases and J lost 8; bases outside the gene matches: 11. This CDR3 comprises 15 residues. The CDR3 DNA is TGTGCCAGCAGCCCCCTAGCGGGGGTAGGAGGTACGCAGTATTTT. Translation: CASSPLAGVGGTQYF.

V usage is TRBV5-1 and J usage is TRBJ1-2, with 8 positions matching TRBD1. Germline lookup yields CDR1 SGHRS and CDR2 YFSETQ. There are 13 residues in the CDR3. V trimming: 2 bases; J trimming: 8 bases; junction bases outside the gene matches: 5. The CDR3: CASSLGQGGGYTF. The CDR3 DNA is TGCGCCAGCAGCTTAGGACAGGGCGGCGGCTACACCTTC.

This chain connects TRBV5-6 to TRBJ2-7, with TRBD1 identical over 8 bases. The germline V gene has CDR1 SGHDT and CDR2 YYEEEE. V shed 1 base, J shed 9 bases, and the junction held 15 bases outside the gene matches. CDR3 size: 16 residues. CDR3 residues: CASSLRKWTGYEMQYF. In nucleotides, the CDR3 is TGTGCCAGCAGCTTGCGTAAATGGACAGGGTACGAAATGCAGTACTTC.

V and J are TRBV29-1 and TRBJ2-7; 8 positions agree with TRBD1. Germline V gene sequence: CDR1 SQVTM, CDR2 ANQGSEA. V trimming: 5 bases; J trimming: 2 bases; junction bases outside the gene matches: 14. The CDR3 consists of 16 residues. The CDR3 is CSVSGQGGQEPYEQYF. CDR3 sequence (DNA): TGCAGCGTTTCCGGGCAGGGGGGACAGGAACCCTACGAGCAGTACTTC.

This clone was seen ten or more times. The rearrangement links TRBV7-9 to TRBJ1-1; D is uncertain. Germline CDR1 reads SEHNR; CDR2 reads FQNEAQ (reference sequence). The CDR3 is 12 amino acids. The V and J ends lost 2 bases and 10 bases respectively, with 11 bases between them. CDR3 sequence: CASSLPSSGAFF. DNA of the CDR3: TGTGCCAGCAGCTTACCCAGTTCGGGAGCTTTCTTT. The full variable domain, rest sourced from reference TRBV7-9 and TRBJ1-1, is DTGVSQNPRHKITKRGQNVTFRCDPISEHNRLYWYRQTLGQGPEFLTYFQNEAQLEKSRLLSDRFSAERPKGSFSTLEIQRTEQGDSAMYLCASSLPSSGAFFGQGTRLTVV.

The V and J genes are TRBV29-1 and TRBJ1-2; D unclear. CDR3 length: 12 residues. CDR1 is SQVTM, CDR2 ANQGSEA, per germline. Trimming removed 0 bases from V and 6 bases from J, with 8 bases in between. The chain's CDR3 is CSVEEGGHGYTF. CDR3 nucleotides: TGCAGCGTTGAAGAGGGAGGCCATGGCTACACCTTC.

The sample holds a few counts of this clone. The chain joins TRBV15 to TRBJ2-7; 7 nucleotides match TRBD1. V dropped 6 bases and J dropped 1; count of bases not matched to a gene: 9. Germline CDR1 reads LNHNV; CDR2 reads YYDKDF (reference sequence). The CDR3 is 15 amino acids. The CDR3 reads CATRRDSGPSYEQYF. CDR3 bases: TGTGCCACCAGGAGGGACAGCGGACCTTCCTACGAGCAGTACTTC.

The chain employs TRBV29-1 and TRBJ2-7; TRBD1 agrees at 10 bases. V was pared by 7 bases and J by 2 bases, with 8 bases of the junction left unmatched. CDR3 length: 14 amino acids. The germline V gene encodes CDR1 SQVTM and CDR2 ANQGSEA. The CDR3 reads CSARGGTGAYEQYF. The CDR3 DNA is TGCAGCGCTCGGGGGGGGACAGGGGCCTACGAGCAGTACTTC.

This sequence joins TRBV11-2 and TRBJ1-5, with D tentatively TRBD1 (5 bases). The CDR3 runs 17 residues. V lost 5 bases and J lost 5, with 22 bases in between. Germline V lookup: CDR1 SGHAT, CDR2 FQNNGV. The CDR3 region has the DNA TGTGCCAGCAGCCCCGGGAGGGGAAGATATCTATATCAGCCCCAGCATTTT. It specifies CASSPGRGRYLYQPQHF.